This T cell receptor (beta chain) was captured by sequencing in a study of T cells in Graves' hyperthyroidism and ophthalmopathy. Using RNA transcripts as the source, TCR beta CDR3 regions were amplified. First-round RT-PCR with HTBI primers amplified the TCR CDR3 region. In TCRdb, the multiplex PCR reads were re-called with MiXCR into one record per CDR3 protein. This table holds about 610,000 distinct CDR3 sequences, roughly 14% found once. A Clinical Activity Score of at least 3, a NOSPECS grade of at least 4 and a duration under 3 months were recorded in the ophthalmopathy patients. Fresh peripheral blood, 7.5 to 10 ml, was the source of the PBMCs. This clonotype showed up many times. Germline-derived CDR1 and CDR2 are MNHEY and SVGEGT. Trimming removed 3 bases at V and 5 bases at J, with 13 bases between. The CDR3 has 15 amino acids.

This sequence joins TRBV6-2 or TRBV6-3 and TRBJ2-2; the D gene could be TRBD1 or TRBD2 (6 bases each). The sample comprised blood. This sequence was found in a woman between 40 and 50 years old with Graves' ophthalmopathy. The DNA of the CDR3 is TGTGCCAGCAGTTATCGGCAGGGGAGGACCGGGGAGCTGTTTTTT. Amino acids: CASSYRQGRTGELFF.